Ten or more counts support the clone carrying this T cell receptor (beta chain). The antigen remains unidentified. TCRdb itself ran the reads through MiXCR, one entry per CDR3 protein. This sample has 600,000 to 700,000 distinct CDR3 sequences; around a third occur once, and the top ten carry about 18%. The data originate from a study of T cell repertoires in cytomegalovirus infection. This specimen consisted of cultured PBMCs, obtained from culture after CMV antigen stimulation. This receptor was identified in a human donor in good health (CMV status not recorded). Some clones in this sample may be carry-over from other donors' samples.

In nucleotides, the CDR3 is TGTGCCAGCAGCTTAGTGCAGGGGCTGTCTGGAAACACCATATATTTT. Translation: CASSLVQGLSGNTIYF. The chain recombines TRBV7-8 with TRBJ1-3; perhaps TRBD1 as D (6 bases). V lost 1 base and J lost 1, with 11 bases in between. The CDR3 runs 16 residues. Germline V gene lookup returns CDR1 SGHVS and CDR2 FQNEAQ.